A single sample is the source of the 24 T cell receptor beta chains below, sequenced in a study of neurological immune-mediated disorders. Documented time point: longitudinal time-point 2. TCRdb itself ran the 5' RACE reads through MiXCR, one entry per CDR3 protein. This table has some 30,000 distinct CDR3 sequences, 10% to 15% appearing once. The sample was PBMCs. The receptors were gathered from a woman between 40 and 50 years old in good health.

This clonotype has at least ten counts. The CDR3 region has the DNA TGTGCCAGCAGCTTAGAGGGGACCACCAACACTGAAGCTTTCTTT. It is translated as CASSLEGTTNTEAFF. The V and J genes are TRBV7-2 and TRBJ1-1, with a weak D call TRBD1 (5 bases). This CDR3 is 15 amino acids long. Germline V gives CDR1 SGHTA, CDR2 FQGNSA. Between the trimmed V and J ends, which lost 1 base and 2 bases, there was a span of 11 bases.

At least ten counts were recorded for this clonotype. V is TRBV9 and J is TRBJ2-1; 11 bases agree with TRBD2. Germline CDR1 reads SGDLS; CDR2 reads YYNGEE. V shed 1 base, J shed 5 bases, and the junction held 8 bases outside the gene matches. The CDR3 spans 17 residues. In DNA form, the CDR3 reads TGTGCCAGCAGCGTAAGGCTAGCGGGAGGCGACGACAATGAGCAGTTCTTC. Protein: CASSVRLAGGDDNEQFF.

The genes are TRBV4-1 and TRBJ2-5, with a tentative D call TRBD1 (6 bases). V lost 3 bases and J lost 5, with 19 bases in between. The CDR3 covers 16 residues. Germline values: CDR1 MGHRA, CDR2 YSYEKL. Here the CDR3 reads CASSHTPQSQGETQYF. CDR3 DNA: TGCGCCAGCAGCCATACCCCCCAGTCGCAGGGGGAGACCCAGTACTTC.

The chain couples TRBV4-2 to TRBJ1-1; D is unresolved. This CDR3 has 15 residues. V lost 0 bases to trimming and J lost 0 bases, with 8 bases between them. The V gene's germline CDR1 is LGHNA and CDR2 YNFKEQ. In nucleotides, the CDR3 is TGTGCCAGCAGCCAAGAGAGGCAGCTGAACACTGAAGCTTTCTTT. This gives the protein CASSQERQLNTEAFF.

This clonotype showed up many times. This CDR3 reads CASSLTGATYNEQFF. In DNA form, the CDR3 reads TGTGCCAGCAGCTTAACGGGGGCTACCTACAATGAGCAGTTCTTC. The rearrangement uses TRBV7-8 and TRBJ2-1; D may correspond to TRBD1 or TRBD2 (6 bases each). Trimming pared 2 bases from V and 2 bases from J, leaving 10 bases between. The germline gives CDR1 SGHVS, CDR2 FQNEAQ. The CDR3 contains 15 residues.

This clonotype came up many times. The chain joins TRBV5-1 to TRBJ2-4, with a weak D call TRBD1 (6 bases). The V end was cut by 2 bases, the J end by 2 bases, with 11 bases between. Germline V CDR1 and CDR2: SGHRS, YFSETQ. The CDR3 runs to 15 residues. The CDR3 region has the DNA TGCGCCAGCAGCTTTGGGGACAAACCCAAAAACATTCAGTACTTC. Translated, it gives CASSFGDKPKNIQYF.

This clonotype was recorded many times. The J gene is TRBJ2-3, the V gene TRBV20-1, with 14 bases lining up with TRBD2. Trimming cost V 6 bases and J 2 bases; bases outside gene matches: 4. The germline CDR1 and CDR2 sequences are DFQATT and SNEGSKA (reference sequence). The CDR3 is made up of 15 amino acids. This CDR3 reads CSAGTSGSVTDTQYF. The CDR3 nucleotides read TGCAGTGCGGGGACTAGCGGGAGTGTCACAGATACGCAGTATTTT.

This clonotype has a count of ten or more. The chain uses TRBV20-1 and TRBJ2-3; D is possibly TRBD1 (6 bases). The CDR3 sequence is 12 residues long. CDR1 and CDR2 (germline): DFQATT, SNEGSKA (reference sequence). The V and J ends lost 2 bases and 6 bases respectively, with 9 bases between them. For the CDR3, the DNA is TGCAGTGCTAGATCCAGGGGCGATACGCAGTATTTT. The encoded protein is CSARSRGDTQYF.

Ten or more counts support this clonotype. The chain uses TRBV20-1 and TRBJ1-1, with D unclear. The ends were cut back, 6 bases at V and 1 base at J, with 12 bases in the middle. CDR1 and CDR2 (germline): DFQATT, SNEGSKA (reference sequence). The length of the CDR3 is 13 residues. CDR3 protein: CSADPSRNTEAFF. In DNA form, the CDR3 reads TGCAGTGCAGATCCTTCCAGGAACACTGAAGCTTTCTTT.

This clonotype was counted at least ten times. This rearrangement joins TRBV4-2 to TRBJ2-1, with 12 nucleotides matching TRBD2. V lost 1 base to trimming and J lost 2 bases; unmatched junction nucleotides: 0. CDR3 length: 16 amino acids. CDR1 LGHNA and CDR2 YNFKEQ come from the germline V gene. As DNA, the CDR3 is TGTGCCAGCAGCCAAGGACTAGCGGGAGCCTACAATGAGCAGTTCTTC. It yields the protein CASSQGLAGAYNEQFF.

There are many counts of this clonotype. The CDR3 region has the DNA TGTGCCAGCAGCACAGGGGGCGCCGAGGAGACTGAAGCTTTCTTT. It specifies CASSTGGAEETEAFF. The chain carries TRBV6-1 and TRBJ1-1, with 9 bases identical to TRBD1. The CDR3 runs to 15 residues. The V and J ends lost 6 bases and 5 bases, in that order; junction bases with no gene match: 10. Looked up from germline, CDR1 is MNHNS and CDR2 is SASEGT.

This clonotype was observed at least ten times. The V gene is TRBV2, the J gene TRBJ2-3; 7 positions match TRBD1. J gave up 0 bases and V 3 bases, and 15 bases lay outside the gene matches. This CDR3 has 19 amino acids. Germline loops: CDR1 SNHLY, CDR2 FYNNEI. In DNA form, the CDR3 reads TGTGCCAGCAGTGACCCCCAGGGGGATAGCACGACTAGCACAGATACGCAGTATTTT. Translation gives CASSDPQGDSTTSTDTQYF.

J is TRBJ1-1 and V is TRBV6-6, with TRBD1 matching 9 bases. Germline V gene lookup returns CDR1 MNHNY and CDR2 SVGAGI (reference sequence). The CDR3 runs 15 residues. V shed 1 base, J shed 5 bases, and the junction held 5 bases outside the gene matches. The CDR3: CASSYFRQGETEAFF. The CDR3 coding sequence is TGTGCCAGCAGTTACTTCAGACAGGGGGAAACTGAAGCTTTCTTT.

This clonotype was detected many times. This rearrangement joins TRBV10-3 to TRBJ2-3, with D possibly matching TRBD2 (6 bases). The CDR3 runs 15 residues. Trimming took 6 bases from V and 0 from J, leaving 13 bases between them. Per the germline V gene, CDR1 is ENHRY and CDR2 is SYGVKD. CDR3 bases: TGTGCCATCAGCGGCGGTGCGGGGAGCACAGATACGCAGTATTTT. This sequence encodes CAISGGAGSTDTQYF.

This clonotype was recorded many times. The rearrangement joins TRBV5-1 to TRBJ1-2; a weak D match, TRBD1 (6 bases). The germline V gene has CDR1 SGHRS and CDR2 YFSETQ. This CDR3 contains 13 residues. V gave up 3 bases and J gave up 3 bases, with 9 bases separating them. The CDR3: CASSSEGDYGYTF. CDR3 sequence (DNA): TGCGCCAGCAGCTCGGAGGGGGACTATGGCTACACCTTC. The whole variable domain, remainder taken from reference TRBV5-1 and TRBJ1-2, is KAGVTQTPRYLIKTRGQQVTLSCSPISGHRSVSWYQQTPGQGLQFLFEYFSETQRNKGNFPGRFSGRQFSNSRSEMNVSTLELGDSALYLCASSSEGDYGYTFGSGTRLTVV.

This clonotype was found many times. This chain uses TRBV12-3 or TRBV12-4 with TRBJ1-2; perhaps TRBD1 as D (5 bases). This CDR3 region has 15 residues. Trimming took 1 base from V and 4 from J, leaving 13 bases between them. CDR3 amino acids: CASSLGAGYVYGYTF. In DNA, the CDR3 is TGTGCCAGCAGTTTAGGGGCAGGGTATGTCTATGGCTACACCTTC.

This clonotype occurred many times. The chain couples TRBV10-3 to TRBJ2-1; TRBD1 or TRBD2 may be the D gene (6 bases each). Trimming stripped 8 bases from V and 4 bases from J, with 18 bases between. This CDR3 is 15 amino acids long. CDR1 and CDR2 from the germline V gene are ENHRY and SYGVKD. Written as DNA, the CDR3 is TGTGCCATCGGGGGCCTGGCGGGGACTTACAATGAGCAGTTCTTC. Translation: CAIGGLAGTYNEQFF.

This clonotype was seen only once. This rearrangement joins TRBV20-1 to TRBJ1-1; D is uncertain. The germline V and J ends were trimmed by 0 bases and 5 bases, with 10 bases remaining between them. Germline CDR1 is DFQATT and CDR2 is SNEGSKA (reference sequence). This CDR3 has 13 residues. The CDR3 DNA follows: TGCAGTGCTAGAGACATTCTAGTGACTGAAGCTTTCTTT. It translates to CSARDILVTEAFF.

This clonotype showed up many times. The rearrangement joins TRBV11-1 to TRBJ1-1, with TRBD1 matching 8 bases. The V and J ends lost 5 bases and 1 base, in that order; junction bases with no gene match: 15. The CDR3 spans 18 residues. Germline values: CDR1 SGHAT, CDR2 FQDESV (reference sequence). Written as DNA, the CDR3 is TGTGCCAGCAGCCAAGGGGCTGGACAGGGCGTAAAGAACACTGAAGCTTTCTTT. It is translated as CASSQGAGQGVKNTEAFF.

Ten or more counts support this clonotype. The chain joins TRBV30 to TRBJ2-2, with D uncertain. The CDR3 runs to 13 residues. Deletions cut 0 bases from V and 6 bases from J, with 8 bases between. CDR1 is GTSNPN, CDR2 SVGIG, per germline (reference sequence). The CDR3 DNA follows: TGTGCCTGGAGTGTACCCCCAGCCGGGGAGCTGTTTTTT. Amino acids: CAWSVPPAGELFF.

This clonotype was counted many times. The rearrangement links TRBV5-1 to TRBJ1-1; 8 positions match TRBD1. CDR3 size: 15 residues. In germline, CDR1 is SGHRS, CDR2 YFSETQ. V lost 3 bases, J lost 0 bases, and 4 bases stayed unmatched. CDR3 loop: CASSWGDRMNTEAFF. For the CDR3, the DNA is TGCGCCAGCAGCTGGGGGGACAGGATGAACACTGAAGCTTTCTTT.

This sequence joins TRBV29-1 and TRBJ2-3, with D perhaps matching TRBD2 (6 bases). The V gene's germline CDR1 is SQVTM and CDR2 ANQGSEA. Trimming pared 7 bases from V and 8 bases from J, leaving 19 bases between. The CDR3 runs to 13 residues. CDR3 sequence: CSGVIAAAGTQYF. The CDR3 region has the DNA TGCAGCGGAGTAATAGCGGCGGCGGGTACGCAGTATTTT.

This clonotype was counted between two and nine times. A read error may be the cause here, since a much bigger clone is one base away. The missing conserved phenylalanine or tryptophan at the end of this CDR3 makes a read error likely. CDR3 amino acids: CASSLYGEDGYTV. CDR3 nucleotides: TGTGCCAGCAGCTTATATGGAGAGGACGGCTACACCGTC. The V call is TRBV7-2, the J call TRBJ1-2, with D hard to call. The CDR3 has 13 residues. From germline, CDR1 is SGHTA and CDR2 FQGNSA. V gave up 2 bases and J gave up 8 bases, with 12 bases separating them.

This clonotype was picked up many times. CDR3 residues: CATSDWGRPGEQFF. CDR3 nucleotides: TGTGCCACCAGTGATTGGGGCAGGCCGGGTGAGCAGTTCTTC. This sequence joins TRBV24-1 and TRBJ2-1; D might be TRBD1 (5 bases). The germline V gene has CDR1 KGHDR and CDR2 SFDVKD. V dropped 2 bases and J dropped 9 bases, with 13 bases sitting between them. This CDR3 has 14 residues.